This T cell receptor beta chain stems from a study of cytomegalovirus exposure and HLA in healthy donors. Study details: The roughly 120 validation repertoires, a later analysis reported, used the same platform as the roughly 710 first-cohort repertoires. General study findings and limits: Usually a TCR sequence was rare, but some public TCRs were found in many donors. The classifier was said to identify cytomegalovirus status with high specificity and sensitivity. The listing of fewer than 200 TCR beta chains classed them as cytomegalovirus-associated.

Measured with immunoSEQ multiplex PCR; TCRdb has only the in-frame clones, and not every one. The data contain some 260,000 clones, over 75% of them singletons. To note about this clone: What it binds is not known.

The sample comprised PBMCs. This TCR derives from a man younger than 35 in good health and CMV-seropositive.

The CDR3 nucleotides read TGTGCCAGCAGCCTATTATATCAGCCCCAGCATTTT. It is translated as CASSLLYQPQHF. V usage is TRBV5-8 and J usage is TRBJ1-5; D gene ambiguous. The CDR3 is 12 residues long. Per the germline V gene, CDR1 is SGHTS and CDR2 is YDEGEE. Deletions cut 4 bases from V and 5 bases from J, with 7 bases between.